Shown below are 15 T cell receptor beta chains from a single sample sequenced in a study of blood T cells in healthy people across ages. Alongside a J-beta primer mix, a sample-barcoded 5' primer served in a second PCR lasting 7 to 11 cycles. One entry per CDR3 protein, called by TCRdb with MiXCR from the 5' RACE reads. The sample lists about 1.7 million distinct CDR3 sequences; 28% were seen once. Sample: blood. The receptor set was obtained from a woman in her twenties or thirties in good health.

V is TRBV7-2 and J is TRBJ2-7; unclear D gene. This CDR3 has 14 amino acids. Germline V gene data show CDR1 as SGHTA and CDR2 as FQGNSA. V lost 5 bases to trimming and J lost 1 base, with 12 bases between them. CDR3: CASSITPGSYEQYF. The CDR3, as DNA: TGTGCCAGCAGCATCACACCCGGATCCTACGAGCAGTACTTC. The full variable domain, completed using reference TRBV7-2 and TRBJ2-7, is GAGVSQSPSNKVTEKGKDVELRCDPISGHTALYWYRQSLGQGLEFLIYFQGNSAPDKSGLPSDRFSAERTGGSVSTLTIQRTQQEDSAVYLCASSITPGSYEQYFGPGTRLTVT.

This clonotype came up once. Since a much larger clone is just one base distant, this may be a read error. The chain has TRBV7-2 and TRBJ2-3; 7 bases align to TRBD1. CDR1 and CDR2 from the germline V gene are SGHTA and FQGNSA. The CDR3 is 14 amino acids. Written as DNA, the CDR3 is TGTGCCGGCAGCCGGGACAGAAGCACAGATACGCAGTATTTT. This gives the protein CAGSRDRSTDTQYF.

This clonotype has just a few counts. CDR3 residues: CASSVEDRPNEKLFF. The CDR3, as DNA: TGTGCCAGCAGCGTAGAGGACAGGCCTAATGAAAAACTGTTTTTT. V is TRBV9 and J is TRBJ1-4, with TRBD1 identical over 7 bases. The germline V gene has CDR1 SGDLS and CDR2 YYNGEE. The CDR3 extends over 15 amino acids. J was trimmed by 3 bases and V by 0 bases; bases with no gene match: 2. Filled out from reference TRBV9 and TRBJ1-4, the complete variable domain reads DSGVTQTPKHLITATGQRVTLRCSPRSGDLSVYWYQQSLDQGLQFLIQYYNGEERAKGNILERFSAQQFPDLHSELNLSSLELGDSALYFCASSVEDRPNEKLFFGSGTQLSVL.

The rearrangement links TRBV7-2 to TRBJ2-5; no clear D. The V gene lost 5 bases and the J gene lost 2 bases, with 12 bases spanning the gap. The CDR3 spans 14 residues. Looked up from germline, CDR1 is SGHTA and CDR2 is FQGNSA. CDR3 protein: CASSARRQQETQYF. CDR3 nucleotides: TGTGCCAGCAGCGCCCGTCGGCAACAAGAGACCCAGTACTTC. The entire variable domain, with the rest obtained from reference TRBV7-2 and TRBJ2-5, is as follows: GAGVSQSPSNKVTEKGKDVELRCDPISGHTALYWYRQSLGQGLEFLIYFQGNSAPDKSGLPSDRFSAERTGGSVSTLTIQRTQQEDSAVYLCASSARRQQETQYFGPGTRLLVL.

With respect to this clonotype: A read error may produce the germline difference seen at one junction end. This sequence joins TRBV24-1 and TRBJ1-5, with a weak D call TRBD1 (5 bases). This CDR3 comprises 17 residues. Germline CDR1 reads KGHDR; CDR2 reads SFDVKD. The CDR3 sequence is CATSVPHLRQINRPQHF. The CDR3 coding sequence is TGTGCCACCAGTGTCCCTCACCTGCGACAGATCAATCGGCCCCAGCATTTT.

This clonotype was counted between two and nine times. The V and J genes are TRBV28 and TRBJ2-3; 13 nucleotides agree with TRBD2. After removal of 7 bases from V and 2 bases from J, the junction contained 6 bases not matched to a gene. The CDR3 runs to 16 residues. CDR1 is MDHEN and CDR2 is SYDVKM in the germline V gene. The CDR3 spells CASMLGLAGSTDTQYF. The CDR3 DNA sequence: TGTGCCAGCATGCTGGGACTAGCGGGGTCCACAGATACGCAGTATTTT.

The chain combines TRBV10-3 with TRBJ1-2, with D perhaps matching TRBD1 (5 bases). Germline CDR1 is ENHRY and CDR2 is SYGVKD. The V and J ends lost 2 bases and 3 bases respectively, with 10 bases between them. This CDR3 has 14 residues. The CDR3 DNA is TGTGCCATCAGTGAGCGGGGGGGAGACTATGGCTACACCTTC. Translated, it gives CAISERGGDYGYTF.

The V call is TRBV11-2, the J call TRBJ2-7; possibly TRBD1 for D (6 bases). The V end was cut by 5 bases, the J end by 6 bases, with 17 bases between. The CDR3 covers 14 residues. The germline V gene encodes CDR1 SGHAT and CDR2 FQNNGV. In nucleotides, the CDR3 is TGTGCCAGCAGCGCCCTACGTACAGGGACCGAGCAGTACTTC. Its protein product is CASSALRTGTEQYF.

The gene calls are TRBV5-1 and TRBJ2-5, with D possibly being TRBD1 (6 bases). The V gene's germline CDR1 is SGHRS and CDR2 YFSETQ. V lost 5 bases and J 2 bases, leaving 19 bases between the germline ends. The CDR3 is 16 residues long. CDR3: CASSETPDRIQETQYF. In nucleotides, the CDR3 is TGCGCCAGCAGTGAAACCCCAGACAGGATACAAGAGACCCAGTACTTC. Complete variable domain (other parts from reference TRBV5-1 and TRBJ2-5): KAGVTQTPRYLIKTRGQQVTLSCSPISGHRSVSWYQQTPGQGLQFLFEYFSETQRNKGNFPGRFSGRQFSNSRSEMNVSTLELGDSALYLCASSETPDRIQETQYFGPGTRLLVL.

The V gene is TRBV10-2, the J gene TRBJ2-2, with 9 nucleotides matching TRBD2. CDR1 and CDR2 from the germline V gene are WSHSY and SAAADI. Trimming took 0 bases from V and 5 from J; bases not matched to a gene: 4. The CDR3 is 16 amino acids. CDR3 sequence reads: CASSESSLAGTGELFF. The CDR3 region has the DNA TGCGCCAGCAGTGAGTCGTCGCTAGCGGGGACCGGGGAGCTGTTTTTT.

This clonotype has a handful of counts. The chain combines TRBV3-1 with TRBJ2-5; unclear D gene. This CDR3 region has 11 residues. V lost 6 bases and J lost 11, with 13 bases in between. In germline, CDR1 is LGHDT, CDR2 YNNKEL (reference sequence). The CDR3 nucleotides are TGTGCCAGCAGGTCTTGGGGTGAGCAGTACTTC. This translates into CASRSWGEQYF.

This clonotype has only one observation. CDR3 residues: CATSDNGQIYGYTF. The CDR3 DNA reads as TGTGCCACCAGTGACAATGGACAGATCTATGGCTACACCTTC. The rearrangement joins TRBV24-1 to TRBJ1-2, with D perhaps TRBD1 (6 bases). The germline V gene has CDR1 KGHDR and CDR2 SFDVKD. Trimming stripped 4 bases from V and 4 bases from J, with 12 bases between. The CDR3 has 14 amino acids.

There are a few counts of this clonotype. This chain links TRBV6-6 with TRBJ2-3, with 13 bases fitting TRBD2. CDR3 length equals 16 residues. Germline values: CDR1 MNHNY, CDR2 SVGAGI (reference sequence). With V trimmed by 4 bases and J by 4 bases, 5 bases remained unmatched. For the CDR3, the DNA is TGTGCCAGCAGTTGGACTAGCGGGAGATCGGCAGATACGCAGTATTTT. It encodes CASSWTSGRSADTQYF.

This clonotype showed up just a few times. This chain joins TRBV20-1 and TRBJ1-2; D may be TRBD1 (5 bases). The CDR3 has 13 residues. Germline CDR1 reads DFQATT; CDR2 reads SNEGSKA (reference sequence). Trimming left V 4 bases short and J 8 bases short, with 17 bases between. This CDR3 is CSANRLGEVGYTF. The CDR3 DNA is TGCAGTGCTAATCGGTTAGGGGAGGTGGGCTACACCTTC.

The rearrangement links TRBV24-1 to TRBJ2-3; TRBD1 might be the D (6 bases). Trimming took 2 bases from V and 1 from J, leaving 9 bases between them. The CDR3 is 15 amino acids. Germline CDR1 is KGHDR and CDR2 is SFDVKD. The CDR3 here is CATSDYRQGTDTQYF. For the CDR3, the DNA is TGTGCCACCAGTGATTACCGACAGGGCACAGATACGCAGTATTTT.